This T cell receptor (beta chain) was retrieved from a study of shared clonotypes between healthy human individuals. V lost 4 bases, J lost 2 bases, and 18 bases lay in between. The CDR3 sequence is 16 residues long. Germline CDR1 and CDR2: SGDLS and YYNGEE. Only in-frame clones appear in the TCRdb table, and some are missing; sequencing was by immunoSEQ multiplex PCR. The table lists 2 million to 2.5 million clones, nearly 97% of them singletons. What was sequenced was naive CD4+ T cells sorted from blood. Subset described: CD45RA+ positively selected. V usage is TRBV9 and J usage is TRBJ1-1; D not resolved. This clonotype was sampled from a man between 18 and 29 years old in good health. The CDR3 here is CASSPLSVLGNTEAFF. CDR3 nucleotides: TGTGCCAGCAGCCCGCTCTCGGTACTAGGAAACACTGAAGCTTTCTTT.